The source of this T cell receptor beta chain is a study of blood T cell repertoires in COVID-19 (dated by TCRdb to 2018 to 2020). At the level of the whole study: Samples from collaborators originated in the United States, Italy and Spain and spanned both the acute and convalescent phases of COVID-19. The material from the prospective study consisted of cDNA or gDNA derived from T cells, B-cell-depleted T cells, or PBMCs. Deeply sampled blood TCRbeta repertoires from subjects exposed to, actively infected with, or recovered from COVID-19 were included in the dataset. The repertoires were made available in a free public database intended to serve as a resource for research on the immune response to SARS-CoV-2. The samples were drawn from two sources: the first 160 participants of the ongoing ImmuneRACE study, and 1,000 to 1,500 subjects contributed by 6 global collaborators. A de-identified subject ID, COVID-19 status, age in years and sex were almost always included in the sample metadata. Where available, HLA class I and class II types were obtained from metadata supplied by the sample provider rather than from assay-based typing. General findings and caveats noted by the study authors: The quantity of clinical and demographic metadata differed by source and by participant and was supplied without curation.

TCRbeta CDR3 regions were amplified from genomic DNA by means of the immunoSEQ Assay, a bias-controlled multiplex PCR. On the authors' methods: Nucleated cell counts per sample were estimated from amplification of reference gene primers within the assay. Sequence reads were collapsed and filtered to measure the absolute abundance of every unique TCRbeta CDR3 rearrangement. Productive Simpson clonality was computed per sample as the square root of Simpson's diversity index over productive rearrangements. TCRdb's version of the immuneACCESS table is confined to in-frame rearrangements and falls short of the full clone set. An unresolved V gene accounts for under half of the shortfall where checked; the remainder is of unknown origin. V and J calls and clone size are copied from that table; D and trimming were computed from the DNA. Recorded for this sample are 35,000 to 45,000 clones; around 80% of them occurred a single time. The ten largest clones represent around an eighth of the sample.

Collaborating institutions collected whole blood in K2EDTA tubes following their own protocols. For TCRbeta analysis, collaborator samples were shipped as frozen whole blood, as isolated PBMCs, or as DNA extracted from either sample type. Worth noting for this clone: There is no known antigen for this receptor. Qualities for individual bases were not recorded, and no much larger clone is one base off.

This receptor was identified in a human donor in a cohort sampled during active COVID-19. The material sequenced was peripheral blood.

The CDR3 amino acid sequence is: CSVVGLLVSSTNEQFF. The DNA reads as follows: TGCAGCGTTGTTGGTTTACTTGTCTCGTCCACTAATGAGCAGTTCTTC. The chain is made from TRBV29-1 and TRBJ2-1, with the identity of the D gene unclear. The germline V gene sets CDR1 to SQVTM and CDR2 to ANQGSEA. The CDR3 covers 16 residues, taking in both the cysteine and the phenylalanine. Only CDR3 DNA is held: 48 bases, read in frame from base 1. V lost 4 bases and J lost 7 bases; the stretch between them is 23 bases long.